The rows below give T cell receptor beta chains drawn from one sample of a study of T cells of healthy individuals. One entry per CDR3 protein, called by TCRdb with MiXCR from the 5' RACE reads. The repertoire holds some 100,000 distinct CDR3 sequences, roughly a sixth seen once, with 6% to 8% in the top ten. Source of these receptors: a human donor in good health. Both conserved end residues are part of each CDR3. The order of the fields is J gene, clone size, D gene, V gene, CDR3 protein, CDR3 DNA. D genes are given only for firm matches. Clone size appears in some rows only: once, few, many, or a class for an expanded clone.

TRBJ2-7	many	.	TRBV10-3	CAISERHIDEQYF	TGTGCCATCAGTGAGAGACACATCGACGAGCAGTACTTC
TRBJ2-6	few	.	TRBV20-1	CSASGGLSGANVLTF	TGCAGTGCTAGCGGGGGCTTATCTGGGGCCAACGTCCTGACTTTC
TRBJ2-7	few	.	TRBV20-1	CSARGYPWGYEQYF	TGCAGTGCTAGAGGGTACCCATGGGGGTACGAGCAGTACTTC
TRBJ2-1	.	TRBD2	TRBV30	CAWSPGAGGYNEQFF	TGTGCCTGGAGTCCCGGAGCGGGGGGCTACAATGAGCAGTTCTTC
TRBJ1-2	.	.	TRBV14	CASSTQASPGKSYTF	TGTGCCAGCAGCACCCAGGCTTCACCGGGCAAAAGCTACACCTTC
TRBJ2-1	.	TRBD1	TRBV5-1	CASRTGLDEQFF	TGCGCCAGCAGGACAGGGTTGGATGAGCAGTTCTTC
TRBJ2-3	many	.	TRBV30	CAWRGLPTDTQYF	TGTGCCTGGAGAGGACTTCCCACAGATACGCAGTATTTT
TRBJ2-7	.	.	TRBV21-1	CASSKGGALSYEQYF	TGTGCCAGCAGCAAAGGGGGGGCCCTTTCCTACGAGCAGTACTTC
TRBJ2-7	few	TRBD2	TRBV19	CASSPRLAGTYEQYF	TGTGCCAGTAGTCCCCGACTAGCGGGAACCTACGAGCAGTACTTC
TRBJ2-1	few	.	TRBV10-3	CAGGGPWRNEQFF	TGTGCTGGCGGTGGGCCTTGGCGAAATGAGCAGTTCTTC
TRBJ2-1	few	TRBD2	TRBV5-1	CASSLEASGRRDNEQFF	TGCGCCAGCAGCTTGGAGGCTAGCGGGAGGAGGGACAATGAGCAGTTCTTC
TRBJ1-2	many	.	TRBV7-2	CASSADSDGYGYTF	TGTGCCAGCAGCGCGGACAGCGACGGGTATGGCTACACCTTC